The subject of this entry is one TCR beta chain. Antigen specificity is unknown. This entry comes from a study of T-cell memory formation after mild COVID-19. Turning to the study itself: Largely, TCR clusters stayed within a single donor.

With constant-segment primers, 5'RACE yielded cDNA libraries of TCR alpha and TCR beta that carried sample barcodes and UMIs. TCRdb called the 5' RACE reads again in MiXCR, with one record for every CDR3 protein. Among about 88,000 distinct CDR3 sequences listed, approximately 23% were seen once. Study conclusions and caveats: Within pre-infection memory, some responding clones were found, suggesting cross-reactive memory joined.

The CDR3 is 11 residues long. V was shortened by 5 bases and J by 3 bases, with 4 bases between the two germline ends. The germline CDR1 and CDR2 sequences are SGHVS and FQNEAQ. This clonotype was obtained from a man younger than 35 who had mild COVID-19 (a few samples of this study predate the infection). Cell type and time point are not known. This chain joins TRBV7-8 and TRBJ2-5; D gene ambiguous. The sequencing sample was made of PBMCs or a T cell subset sorted from them (not recorded which). For the CDR3, the DNA is TGTGCCAGCAGCCGTGAAGAGACCCAGTACTTC. Translated, it gives CASSREETQYF. Combining the CDR3 with reference TRBV7-8 and TRBJ2-5 gives the whole variable domain GAGVSQSPRYKVAKRGQDVALRCDPISGHVSLFWYQQALGQGPEFLTYFQNEAQLDKSGLPSDRFFAERPEGSVSTLKIQRTQQEDSAVYLCASSREETQYFGPGTRLLVL.